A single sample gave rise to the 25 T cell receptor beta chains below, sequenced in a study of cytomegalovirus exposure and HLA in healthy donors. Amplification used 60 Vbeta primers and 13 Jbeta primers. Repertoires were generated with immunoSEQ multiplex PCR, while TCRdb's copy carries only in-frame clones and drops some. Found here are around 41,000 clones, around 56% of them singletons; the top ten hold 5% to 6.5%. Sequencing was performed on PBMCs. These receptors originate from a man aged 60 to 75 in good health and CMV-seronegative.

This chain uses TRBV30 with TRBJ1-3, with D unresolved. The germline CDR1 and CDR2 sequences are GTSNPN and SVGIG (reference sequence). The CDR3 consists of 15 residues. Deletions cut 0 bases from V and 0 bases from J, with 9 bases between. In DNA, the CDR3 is TGTGCCTGGAGTGTGAGGAGGAGCTCTGGAAACACCATATATTTT. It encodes CAWSVRRSSGNTIYF.

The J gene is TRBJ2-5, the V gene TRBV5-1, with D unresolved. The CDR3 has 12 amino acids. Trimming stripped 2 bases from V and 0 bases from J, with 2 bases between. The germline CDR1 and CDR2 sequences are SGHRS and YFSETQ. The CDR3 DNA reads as TGCGCCAGCAGCTTCGACCAAGAGACCCAGTACTTC. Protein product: CASSFDQETQYF.

CDR3 region: CASSWTGEATEAFF. The CDR3, as DNA: TGCGCCAGCAGCTGGACAGGGGAAGCAACTGAAGCTTTCTTT. The rearrangement joins TRBV5-1 to TRBJ1-1; the match to TRBD1 covers 9 bases. Germline assignment: CDR1 SGHRS and CDR2 YFSETQ. The CDR3 runs 14 residues. J lost 5 bases, V lost 3 bases, and 5 bases had no gene match. The full variable domain, with the rest looked up from reference TRBV5-1 and TRBJ1-1, is KAGVTQTPRYLIKTRGQQVTLSCSPISGHRSVSWYQQTPGQGLQFLFEYFSETQRNKGNFPGRFSGRQFSNSRSEMNVSTLELGDSALYLCASSWTGEATEAFFGQGTRLTVV.

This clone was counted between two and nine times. The CDR3 sequence: CASSRPPDTQYF. CDR3 DNA: TGTGCCAGCAGCCGTCCTCCAGATACGCAGTATTTT. V is TRBV5-4 and J is TRBJ2-3; D is uncertain. CDR1 is SGHNT, CDR2 YYREEE, per germline (reference sequence). The CDR3 sequence is 12 residues long. The V and J ends lost 4 bases and 4 bases respectively, with 7 bases between them.

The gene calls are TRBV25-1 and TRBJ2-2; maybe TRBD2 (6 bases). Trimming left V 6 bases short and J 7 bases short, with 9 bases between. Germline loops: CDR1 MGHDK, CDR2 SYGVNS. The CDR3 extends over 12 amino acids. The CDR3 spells CASRTGGGELFF. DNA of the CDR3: TGTGCCAGCAGAACCGGGGGCGGGGAGCTGTTTTTT.

The CDR3 coding sequence is TGCAGCGTCCTGACAGGGGATTACTATGGCTACACCTTC. Translation: CSVLTGDYYGYTF. This rearrangement joins TRBV29-1 to TRBJ1-2, with 8 bases identical to TRBD1. This CDR3 has 13 amino acids. With V trimmed by 6 bases and J by 3 bases, 6 bases remained unmatched. Germline V lookup: CDR1 SQVTM, CDR2 ANQGSEA.

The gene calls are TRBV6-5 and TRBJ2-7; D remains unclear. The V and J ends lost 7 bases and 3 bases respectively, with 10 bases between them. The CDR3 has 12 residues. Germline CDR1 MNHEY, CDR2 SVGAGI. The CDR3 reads CASKRHNYEQYF. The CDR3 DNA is TGTGCCAGCAAGAGACATAACTACGAGCAGTACTTC.

The CDR3 DNA reads as TGTGCCTGGAGCATGAAATCCCGGGACAGGGGGATGAACACTGAAGCTTTCTTT. It yields the protein CAWSMKSRDRGMNTEAFF. The V call is TRBV30, the J call TRBJ1-1, with 11 bases that match TRBD1. Germline V CDR1 and CDR2: GTSNPN, SVGIG (reference sequence). This CDR3 comprises 18 residues. J gave up 0 bases and V 3 bases, and 12 bases lay outside the gene matches.

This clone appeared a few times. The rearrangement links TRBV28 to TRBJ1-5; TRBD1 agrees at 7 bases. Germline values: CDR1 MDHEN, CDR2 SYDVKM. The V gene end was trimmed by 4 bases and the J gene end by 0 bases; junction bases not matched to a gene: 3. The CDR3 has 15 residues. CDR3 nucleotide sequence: TGTGCCAGCAGTTATCGGACAGGTAGCAATCAGCCCCAGCATTTT. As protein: CASSYRTGSNQPQHF.

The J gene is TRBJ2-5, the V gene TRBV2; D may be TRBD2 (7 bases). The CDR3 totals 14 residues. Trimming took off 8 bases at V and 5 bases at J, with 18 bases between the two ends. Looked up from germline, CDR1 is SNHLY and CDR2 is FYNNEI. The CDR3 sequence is CASRGALARETQYF. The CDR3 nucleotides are TGTGCCAGCCGGGGGGCACTAGCCCGGGAGACCCAGTACTTC.

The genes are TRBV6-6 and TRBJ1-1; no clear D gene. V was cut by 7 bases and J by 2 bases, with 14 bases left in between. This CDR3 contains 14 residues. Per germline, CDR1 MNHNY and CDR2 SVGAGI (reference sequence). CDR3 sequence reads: CASIPPGINTEAFF. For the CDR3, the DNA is TGTGCCAGCATCCCCCCAGGAATTAACACTGAAGCTTTCTTT.

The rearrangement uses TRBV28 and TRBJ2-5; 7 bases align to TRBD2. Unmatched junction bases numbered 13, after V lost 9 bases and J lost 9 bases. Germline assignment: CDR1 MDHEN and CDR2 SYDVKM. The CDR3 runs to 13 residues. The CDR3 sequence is CASYSAGALAQYF. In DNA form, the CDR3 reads TGTGCCAGTTATTCGGCGGGAGCTCTGGCCCAGTACTTC.

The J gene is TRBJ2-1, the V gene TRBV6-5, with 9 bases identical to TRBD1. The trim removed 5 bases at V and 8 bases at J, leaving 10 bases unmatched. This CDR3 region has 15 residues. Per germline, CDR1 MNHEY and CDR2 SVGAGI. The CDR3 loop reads CASSIDGTGFDEQFF. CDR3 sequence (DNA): TGTGCCAGCAGTATCGACGGGACAGGGTTCGATGAGCAGTTCTTC.

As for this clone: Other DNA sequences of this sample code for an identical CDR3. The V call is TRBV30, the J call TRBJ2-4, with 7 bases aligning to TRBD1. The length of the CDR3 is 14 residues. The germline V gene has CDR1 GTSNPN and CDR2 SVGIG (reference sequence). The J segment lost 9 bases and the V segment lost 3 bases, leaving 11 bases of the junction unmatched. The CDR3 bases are TGTGCCTGGAGGAGGGACAGAGCCTACAGCATTCAGTACTTC. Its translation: CAWRRDRAYSIQYF.

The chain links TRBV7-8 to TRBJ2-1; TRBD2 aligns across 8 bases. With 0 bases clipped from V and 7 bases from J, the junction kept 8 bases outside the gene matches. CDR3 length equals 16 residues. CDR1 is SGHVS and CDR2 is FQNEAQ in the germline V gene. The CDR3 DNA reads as TGTGCCAGCAGCTTAGCTACCGGGAGGGCCCAGAATGAGCAGTTCTTC. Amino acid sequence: CASSLATGRAQNEQFF.

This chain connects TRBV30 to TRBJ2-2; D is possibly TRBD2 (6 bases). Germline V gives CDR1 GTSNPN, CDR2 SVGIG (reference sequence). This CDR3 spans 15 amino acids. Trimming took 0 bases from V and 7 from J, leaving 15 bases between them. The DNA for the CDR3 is TGTGCCTGGAGTGTACTTCGCGGGACTGGCGGGGAGCTGTTTTTT. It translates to CAWSVLRGTGGELFF.

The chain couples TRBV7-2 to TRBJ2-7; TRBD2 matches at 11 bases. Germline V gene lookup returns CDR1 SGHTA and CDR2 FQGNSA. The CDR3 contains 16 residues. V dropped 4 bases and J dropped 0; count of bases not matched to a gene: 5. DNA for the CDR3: TGTGCCAGCAGCTCTAGGACTAGCGGGTTCTCCTACGAGCAGTACTTC. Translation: CASSSRTSGFSYEQYF.

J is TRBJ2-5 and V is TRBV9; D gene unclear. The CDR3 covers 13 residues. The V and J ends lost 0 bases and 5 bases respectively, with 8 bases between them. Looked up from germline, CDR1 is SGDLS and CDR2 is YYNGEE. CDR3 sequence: CASSVGWLETQYF. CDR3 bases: TGTGCCAGCAGCGTAGGATGGCTCGAGACCCAGTACTTC.

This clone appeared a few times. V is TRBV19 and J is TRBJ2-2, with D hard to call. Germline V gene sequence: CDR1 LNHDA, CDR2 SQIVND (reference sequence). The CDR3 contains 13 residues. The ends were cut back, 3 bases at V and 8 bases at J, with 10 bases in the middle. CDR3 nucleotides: TGTGCCAGTAGTATCCCCGGGTATGGGGAGCTGTTTTTT. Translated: CASSIPGYGELFF.

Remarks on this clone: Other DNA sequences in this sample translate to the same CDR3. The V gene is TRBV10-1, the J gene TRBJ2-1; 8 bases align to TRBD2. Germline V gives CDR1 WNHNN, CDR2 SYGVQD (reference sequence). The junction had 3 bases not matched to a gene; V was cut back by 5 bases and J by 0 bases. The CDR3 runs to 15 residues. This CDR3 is CASSLAGSSYNEQFF. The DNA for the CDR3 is TGCGCCAGCAGTTTAGCGGGAAGCTCCTACAATGAGCAGTTCTTC.

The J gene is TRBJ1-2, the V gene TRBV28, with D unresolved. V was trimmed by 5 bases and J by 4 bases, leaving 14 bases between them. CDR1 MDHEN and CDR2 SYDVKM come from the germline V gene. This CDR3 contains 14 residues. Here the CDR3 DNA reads TGTGCCAGCAGTCCCCCGGGCGGGTTCTATGGCTACACCTTC. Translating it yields CASSPPGGFYGYTF.

CDR3: CASSLSSAGQGLEQYF. The DNA for the CDR3 is TGTGCCAGCTCCCTGAGCAGTGCGGGACAGGGGCTCGAGCAGTACTTC. The V gene is TRBV18, the J gene TRBJ2-7; TRBD1 agrees at 10 bases. In germline, CDR1 is KGHSH, CDR2 LQKENI. The junction had 14 bases not matched to a gene; V was cut back by 6 bases and J by 6 bases. This CDR3 spans 16 amino acids.

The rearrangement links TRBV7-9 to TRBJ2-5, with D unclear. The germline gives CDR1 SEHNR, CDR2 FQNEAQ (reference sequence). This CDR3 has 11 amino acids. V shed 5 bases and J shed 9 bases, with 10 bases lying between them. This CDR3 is CASSTGLAQYF. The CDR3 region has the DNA TGTGCCAGCAGCACCGGTCTGGCCCAGTACTTC.

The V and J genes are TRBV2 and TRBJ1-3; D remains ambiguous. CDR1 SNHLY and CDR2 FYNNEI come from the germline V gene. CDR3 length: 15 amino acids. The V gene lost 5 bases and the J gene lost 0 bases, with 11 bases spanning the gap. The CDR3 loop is CASSFSANSGNTIYF. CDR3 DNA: TGTGCCAGCAGTTTCAGCGCTAACTCTGGAAACACCATATATTTT.

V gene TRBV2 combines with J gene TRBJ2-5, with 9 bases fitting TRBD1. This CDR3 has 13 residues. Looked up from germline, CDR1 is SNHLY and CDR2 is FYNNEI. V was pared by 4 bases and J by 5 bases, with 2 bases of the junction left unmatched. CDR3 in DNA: TGTGCCAGCAGTGGGGACAGGGCCGAGACCCAGTACTTC. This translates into CASSGDRAETQYF.